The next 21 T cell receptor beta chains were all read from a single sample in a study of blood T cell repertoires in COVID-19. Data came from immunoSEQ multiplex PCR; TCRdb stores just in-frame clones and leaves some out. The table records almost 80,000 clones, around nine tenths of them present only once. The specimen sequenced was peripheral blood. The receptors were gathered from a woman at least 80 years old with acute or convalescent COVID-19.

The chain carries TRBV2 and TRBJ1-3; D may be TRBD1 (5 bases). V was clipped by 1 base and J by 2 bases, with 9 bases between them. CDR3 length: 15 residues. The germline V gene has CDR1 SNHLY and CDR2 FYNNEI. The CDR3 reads CASSEVVGAGNTIYF. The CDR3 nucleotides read TGTGCCAGCAGTGAAGTTGTAGGGGCTGGAAACACCATATATTTT.

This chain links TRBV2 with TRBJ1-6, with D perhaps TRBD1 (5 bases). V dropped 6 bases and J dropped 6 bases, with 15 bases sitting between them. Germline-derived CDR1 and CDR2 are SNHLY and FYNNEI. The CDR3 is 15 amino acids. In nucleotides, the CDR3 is TGTGCCAGCAGCCGCCGCGGGGGATCTAATTCACCCCTCCACTTT. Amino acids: CASSRRGGSNSPLHF. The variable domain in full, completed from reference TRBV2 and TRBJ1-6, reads EPEVTQTPSHQVTQMGQEVILRCVPISNHLYFYWYRQILGQKVEFLVSFYNNEISEKSEIFDDQFSVERPDGSNFTLKIRSTKLEDSAMYFCASSRRGGSNSPLHFGNGTRLTVT.

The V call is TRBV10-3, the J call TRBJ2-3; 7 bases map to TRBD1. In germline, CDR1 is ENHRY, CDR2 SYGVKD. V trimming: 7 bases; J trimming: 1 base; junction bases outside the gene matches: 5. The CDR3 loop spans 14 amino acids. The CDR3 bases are TGTGCCATCAAAACAGGGGACCGCACAGATACGCAGTATTTT. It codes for CAIKTGDRTDTQYF.

CDR3 sequence (DNA): TGTGCCAGCAGCTTATTAATGAACACTGAAGCTTTCTTT. Translation: CASSLLMNTEAFF. V and J are TRBV7-9 and TRBJ1-1; D gene uncertain. The CDR3 runs 13 residues. V gave up 2 bases and J gave up 0 bases, with 4 bases separating them. Germline V CDR1 and CDR2: SEHNR, FQNEAQ (reference sequence).

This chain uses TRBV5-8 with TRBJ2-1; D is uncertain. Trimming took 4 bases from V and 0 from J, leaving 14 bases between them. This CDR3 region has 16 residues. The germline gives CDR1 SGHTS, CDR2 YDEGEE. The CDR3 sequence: CASSPIGSNSYNEQFF. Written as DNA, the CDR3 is TGTGCCAGCAGCCCAATTGGCTCCAACTCCTACAATGAGCAGTTCTTC.

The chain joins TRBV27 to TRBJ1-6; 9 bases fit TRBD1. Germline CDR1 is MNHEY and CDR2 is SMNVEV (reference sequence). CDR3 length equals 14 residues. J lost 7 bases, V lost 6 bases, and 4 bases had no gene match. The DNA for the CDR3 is TGTGCCAGCAGGCAAGGACAGGGGAATTCACCCCTCCACTTT. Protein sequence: CASRQGQGNSPLHF.

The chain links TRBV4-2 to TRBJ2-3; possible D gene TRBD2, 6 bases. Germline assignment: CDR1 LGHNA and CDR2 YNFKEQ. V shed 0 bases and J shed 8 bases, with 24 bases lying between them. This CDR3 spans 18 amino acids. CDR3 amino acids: CASSQDSALAAGAGTQYF. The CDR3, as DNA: TGTGCCAGCAGCCAAGATTCGGCTTTAGCGGCCGGTGCGGGTACGCAGTATTTT.

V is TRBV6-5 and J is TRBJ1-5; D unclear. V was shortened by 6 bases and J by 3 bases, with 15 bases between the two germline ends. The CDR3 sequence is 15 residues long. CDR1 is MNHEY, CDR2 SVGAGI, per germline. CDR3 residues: CASRAALVLNQPQHF. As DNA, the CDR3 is TGTGCCAGCAGGGCGGCCCTGGTTCTCAATCAGCCCCAGCATTTT.

CDR3 nucleotide sequence: TGTGCCAGCAGTTTGGAAGGGGCGGTCAATCAGCCCCAGCATTTT. Translating gives CASSLEGAVNQPQHF. The V and J genes are TRBV28 and TRBJ1-5; TRBD1 is a possible D gene (5 bases). The length of the CDR3 is 15 residues. Between the trimmed V and J ends, which lost 3 bases and 3 bases, there was a span of 12 bases. Per the germline V gene, CDR1 is MDHEN and CDR2 is SYDVKM.

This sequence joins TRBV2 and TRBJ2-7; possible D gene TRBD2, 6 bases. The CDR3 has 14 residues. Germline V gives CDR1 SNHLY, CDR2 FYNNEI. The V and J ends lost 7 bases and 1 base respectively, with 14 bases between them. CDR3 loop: CASKRTINSYEQYF. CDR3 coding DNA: TGTGCCAGCAAACGGACTATTAATTCCTACGAGCAGTACTTC.

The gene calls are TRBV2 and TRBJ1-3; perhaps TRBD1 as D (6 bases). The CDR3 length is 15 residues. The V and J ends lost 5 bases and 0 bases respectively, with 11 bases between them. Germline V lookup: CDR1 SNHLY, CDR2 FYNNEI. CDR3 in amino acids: CASSPGTFSGNTIYF. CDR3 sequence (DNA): TGTGCCAGCAGTCCCGGGACATTCTCTGGAAACACCATATATTTT.

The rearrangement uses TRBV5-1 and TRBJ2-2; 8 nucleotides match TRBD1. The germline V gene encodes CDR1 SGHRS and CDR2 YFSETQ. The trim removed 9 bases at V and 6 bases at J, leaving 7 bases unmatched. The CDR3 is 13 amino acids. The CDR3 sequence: CATGQGESGELFF. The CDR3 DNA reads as TGCGCCACCGGACAGGGAGAATCCGGGGAGCTGTTTTTT.

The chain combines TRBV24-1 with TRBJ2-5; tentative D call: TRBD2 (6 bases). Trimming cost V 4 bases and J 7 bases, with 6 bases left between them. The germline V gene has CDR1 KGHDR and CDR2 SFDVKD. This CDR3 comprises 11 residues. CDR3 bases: TGTGCCACCAGTGAGGGGGGGACCCAGTACTTC. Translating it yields CATSEGGTQYF.

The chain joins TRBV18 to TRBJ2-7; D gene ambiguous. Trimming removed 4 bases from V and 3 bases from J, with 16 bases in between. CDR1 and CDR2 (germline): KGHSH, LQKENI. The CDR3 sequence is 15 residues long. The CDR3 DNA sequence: TGTGCCAGCTCACTCACGCGTGCCCTTAACTACGAGCAGTACTTC. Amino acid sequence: CASSLTRALNYEQYF. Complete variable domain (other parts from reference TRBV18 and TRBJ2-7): NAGVMQNPRHLVRRRGQEARLRCSPMKGHSHVYWYRQLPEEGLKFMVYLQKENIIDESGMPKERFSAEFPKEGPSILRIQQVVRGDSAAYFCASSLTRALNYEQYFGPGTRLTVT.

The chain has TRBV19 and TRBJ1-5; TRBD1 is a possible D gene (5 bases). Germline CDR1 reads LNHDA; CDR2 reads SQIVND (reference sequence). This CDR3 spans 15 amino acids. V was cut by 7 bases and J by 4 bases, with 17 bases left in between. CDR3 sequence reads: CASKGIGQGNQPQHF. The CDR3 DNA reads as TGTGCCAGTAAGGGTATTGGGCAGGGAAATCAGCCCCAGCATTTT.

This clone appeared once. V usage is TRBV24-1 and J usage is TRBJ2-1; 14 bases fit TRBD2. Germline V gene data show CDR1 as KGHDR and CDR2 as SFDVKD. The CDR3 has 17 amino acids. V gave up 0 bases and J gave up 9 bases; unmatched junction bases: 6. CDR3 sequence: CATSDLRGTSGRGEQFF. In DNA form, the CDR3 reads TGTGCCACCAGTGATTTGCGGGGGACTAGCGGGAGAGGTGAGCAGTTCTTC.

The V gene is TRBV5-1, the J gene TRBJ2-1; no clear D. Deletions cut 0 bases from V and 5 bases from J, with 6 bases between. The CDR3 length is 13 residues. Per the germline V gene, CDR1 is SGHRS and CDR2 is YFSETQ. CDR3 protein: CASSLGADNEQFF. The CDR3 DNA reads TGCGCCAGCAGCTTGGGGGCTGACAATGAGCAGTTCTTC. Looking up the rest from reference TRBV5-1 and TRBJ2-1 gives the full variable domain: KAGVTQTPRYLIKTRGQQVTLSCSPISGHRSVSWYQQTPGQGLQFLFEYFSETQRNKGNFPGRFSGRQFSNSRSEMNVSTLELGDSALYLCASSLGADNEQFFGPGTRLTVL.

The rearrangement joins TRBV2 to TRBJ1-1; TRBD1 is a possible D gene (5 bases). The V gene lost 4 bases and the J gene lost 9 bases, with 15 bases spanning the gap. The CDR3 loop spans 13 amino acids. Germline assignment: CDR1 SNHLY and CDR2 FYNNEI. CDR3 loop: CASSGDIGVQAFF. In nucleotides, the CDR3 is TGTGCCAGCAGTGGTGATATAGGGGTCCAAGCTTTCTTT.

The CDR3 loop is CASSYSKASGRYEQFF. In DNA form, the CDR3 reads TGTGCCAGCAGTTACTCGAAGGCTAGCGGTAGATATGAGCAGTTCTTC. This chain links TRBV6-5 with TRBJ2-1, with 7 bases lining up with TRBD2. J gave up 8 bases and V 0 bases, and 10 bases lay outside the gene matches. This CDR3 has 16 amino acids. The germline V gene encodes CDR1 MNHEY and CDR2 SVGAGI.

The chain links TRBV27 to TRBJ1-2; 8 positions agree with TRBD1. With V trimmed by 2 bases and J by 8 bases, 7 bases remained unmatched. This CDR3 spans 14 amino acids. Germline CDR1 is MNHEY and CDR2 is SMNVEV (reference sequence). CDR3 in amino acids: CASSLSRGLSGYTF. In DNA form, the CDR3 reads TGTGCCAGCAGTTTAAGCAGGGGGCTATCGGGCTACACCTTC.

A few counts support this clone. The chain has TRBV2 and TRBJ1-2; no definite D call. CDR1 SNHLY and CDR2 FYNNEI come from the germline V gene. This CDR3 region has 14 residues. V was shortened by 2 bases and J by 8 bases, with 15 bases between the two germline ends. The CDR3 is CASSETRAAGGYTF. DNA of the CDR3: TGTGCCAGCAGTGAAACAAGGGCGGCGGGAGGCTACACCTTC.